The 22 T cell receptor beta chains below all came from one sample that was sequenced in a study of cytomegalovirus exposure and HLA in healthy donors. The PCR was carried out with 60 Vbeta primers and 13 Jbeta primers. Profiling relied on immunoSEQ multiplex PCR, and the TCRdb table lists in-frame clones only, not all of them. The data hold about 180,000 clones, with over 70% observed a single time. What was sequenced was PBMCs. These receptors were obtained from a woman aged 25 to 39 in good health and CMV-seropositive.

This clone was seen only a few times. The chain links TRBV5-1 to TRBJ2-5; D may be TRBD1 (6 bases). CDR1 SGHRS and CDR2 YFSETQ come from the germline V gene. This CDR3 has 14 amino acids. V was pared by 2 bases and J by 5 bases, with 13 bases between. DNA of the CDR3: TGCGCCAGCAGCTTCTTACAGGGCGGGGAGACCCAGTACTTC. Protein sequence: CASSFLQGGETQYF. Combining the CDR3 with reference TRBV5-1 and TRBJ2-5 gives the whole variable domain KAGVTQTPRYLIKTRGQQVTLSCSPISGHRSVSWYQQTPGQGLQFLFEYFSETQRNKGNFPGRFSGRQFSNSRSEMNVSTLELGDSALYLCASSFLQGGETQYFGPGTRLLVL.

The chain combines TRBV5-1 with TRBJ2-7; 7 bases match TRBD1. J gave up 6 bases and V 1 base, and 4 bases lay outside the gene matches. The CDR3 has 13 amino acids. CDR1 is SGHRS and CDR2 is YFSETQ in the germline V gene. CDR3 region: CASSLTTGFEQYF. For the CDR3, the DNA is TGCGCCAGCAGCTTGACGACAGGGTTCGAGCAGTACTTC.

The chain carries TRBV23-1 and TRBJ1-2; 10 positions agree with TRBD1. TRBV23-1 is filed as an ORF, its function uncertain. This CDR3 region has 16 residues. V gave up 3 bases and J gave up 2 bases; unmatched junction bases: 6. The CDR3 DNA sequence: TGCGCCAGCAGTCATGGACAGGGGGAACGGAACTATGGCTACACCTTC. Its protein is CASSHGQGERNYGYTF.

V gene TRBV15 combines with J gene TRBJ1-4; D is undetermined. This CDR3 is built from 16 residues. Germline loops: CDR1 LNHNV, CDR2 YYDKDF (reference sequence). V lost 5 bases to trimming and J lost 0 bases, with 13 bases between them. CDR3 DNA: TGTGCCACCAGCCTTTCCCCGGGAGCAACTAATGAAAAACTGTTTTTT. Protein sequence: CATSLSPGATNEKLFF.

The chain recombines TRBV27 with TRBJ1-2, with a tentative D call TRBD1 (5 bases). V gave up 4 bases and J gave up 0 bases, with 9 bases separating them. Per germline, CDR1 MNHEY and CDR2 SMNVEV (reference sequence). This CDR3 comprises 14 residues. The DNA for the CDR3 is TGTGCCAGCAGTTATCCAGGGACTAACTATGGCTACACCTTC. The encoded protein is CASSYPGTNYGYTF.

In this sample, this clone turned up a few times. The rearrangement links TRBV19 to TRBJ2-7, with TRBD1 as a possible D gene (5 bases). This CDR3 comprises 11 residues. The V end lost 3 bases, the J end lost 11 bases, and 11 bases lay between the germline ends. Germline CDR1 is LNHDA and CDR2 is SQIVND (reference sequence). CDR3 residues: CASSISRREYF. The DNA for the CDR3 is TGTGCCAGTAGTATCTCACGCAGGGAGTACTTC.

As DNA, the CDR3 is TGCAGCGTTGCTGATGTAGAGGACACTGAAGCTTTCTTT. Its protein product is CSVADVEDTEAFF. The chain joins TRBV29-1 to TRBJ1-1; D not certain. CDR1 and CDR2 (germline): SQVTM, ANQGSEA. Trimming left V 4 bases short and J 3 bases short, with 12 bases between. There are 13 residues in the CDR3.

The J gene is TRBJ2-1, the V gene TRBV6-4; 8 bases match TRBD1. Germline V gene data show CDR1 as MRHNA and CDR2 as SNTAGT. V lost 4 bases, J lost 1 base, and 3 bases stayed unmatched. The CDR3 covers 15 residues. CDR3 protein: CASSVDRGSYNEQFF. Written as DNA, the CDR3 is TGTGCCAGCAGTGTAGACAGGGGTTCCTACAATGAGCAGTTCTTC.

V gene TRBV6-1 combines with J gene TRBJ2-7, with 11 bases identical to TRBD1. Trimming cost V 4 bases and J 2 bases; bases outside gene matches: 4. CDR1 MNHNS and CDR2 SASEGT come from the germline V gene. This CDR3 contains 15 residues. CDR3 DNA sequence: TGTGCCAGCAGTGCCGGGACAGGGGGTACCTACGAGCAGTACTTC. Translated, it gives CASSAGTGGTYEQYF.

CDR3 coding DNA: TGTGCCAGTAGTATAGACCGCGGGACAGTTAAATATCAGCCCCAGCATTTT. Its protein product is CASSIDRGTVKYQPQHF. V usage is TRBV19 and J usage is TRBJ1-5; TRBD1 matches 7 bases. The V gene end was trimmed by 0 bases and the J gene end by 5 bases; junction bases not matched to a gene: 10. The CDR3 has 17 amino acids. Germline CDR1 reads LNHDA; CDR2 reads SQIVND (reference sequence).

There are a few counts of this clone. The rearrangement joins TRBV2 to TRBJ2-5, with TRBD2 as a possible D gene (6 bases). With 2 bases removed from V and 2 bases from J, the gap between germline ends came to 12 bases. Germline CDR1 SNHLY, CDR2 FYNNEI. The CDR3 has 15 residues. The CDR3 DNA reads as TGTGCCAGCAGTGAATCAGTAGCGGTGCAAGAGACCCAGTACTTC. Protein: CASSESVAVQETQYF.

This clone was seen just once. V usage is TRBV5-1 and J usage is TRBJ2-6, with D possibly matching TRBD2 (5 bases). V shed 1 base and J shed 0 bases, with 8 bases lying between them. Germline loops: CDR1 SGHRS, CDR2 YFSETQ. CDR3 length: 16 residues. This chain's CDR3 is CASSLSGNSGANVLTF. CDR3 DNA: TGCGCCAGCAGCTTGTCGGGGAACTCTGGGGCCAACGTCCTGACTTTC.

In regard to this clone: The junction shows a germline mismatch at one end, possibly a read error. The gene calls are TRBV5-1 and TRBJ2-5, with 7 bases aligning to TRBD1. Germline V gene sequence: CDR1 SGHRS, CDR2 YFSETQ. This CDR3 is 14 amino acids long. CDR3 sequence reads: CASTLGQSQETQYF. In DNA, the CDR3 is TGCGCCAGCACCTTGGGACAGAGCCAAGAGACCCAGTACTTC.

The chain carries TRBV6-1 and TRBJ2-3; no definite D call. The CDR3 sequence is 13 residues long. V lost 6 bases to trimming and J lost 1 base, with 8 bases between them. Germline lookup yields CDR1 MNHNS and CDR2 SASEGT. The CDR3 loop is CASSVAGTDTQYF. In nucleotides, the CDR3 is TGTGCCAGCAGCGTCGCGGGCACAGATACGCAGTATTTT.

This clone came up a few times. The chain combines TRBV5-1 with TRBJ2-7; 16 bases are shared with TRBD2. Germline CDR1 is SGHRS and CDR2 is YFSETQ. The junction had 14 bases not matched to a gene; V was cut back by 5 bases and J by 6 bases. The CDR3 extends over 18 amino acids. In DNA, the CDR3 is TGCGCCAGCAGTTTGACAGGGACTAGCGGGAGGGGAAAAGGCGAGCAGTACTTC. This gives the protein CASSLTGTSGRGKGEQYF.

The chain employs TRBV20-1 and TRBJ1-2; D is perhaps TRBD1 (6 bases). Germline loops: CDR1 DFQATT, CDR2 SNEGSKA (reference sequence). This CDR3 spans 10 amino acids. V lost 6 bases to trimming and J lost 6 bases, with 8 bases between them. The CDR3 region has the DNA TGCAGTGCCGCAGGGGATGGCTACACCTTC. Residues: CSAAGDGYTF.

This clone has only a few counts. V and J are TRBV5-5 and TRBJ2-7; 9 bases are shared with TRBD2. V lost 2 bases and J lost 4; bases outside the gene matches: 4. Germline V lookup: CDR1 SGHKS, CDR2 YYEKEE (reference sequence). CDR3 size: 14 residues. The CDR3 region is CASSFAGGAYEQYF. The CDR3, as DNA: TGTGCCAGCAGCTTTGCGGGGGGGGCTTACGAGCAGTACTTC.

The chain employs TRBV10-3 and TRBJ1-4, with D possibly being TRBD1 (6 bases). The V gene lost 10 bases and the J gene lost 7 bases, with 19 bases spanning the gap. Germline CDR1 is ENHRY and CDR2 is SYGVKD. CDR3 length: 14 residues. The CDR3: CATSSPGAAEKLFF. The CDR3 bases are TGTGCCACCTCCTCCCCAGGGGCAGCTGAAAAACTGTTTTTT.

The J gene is TRBJ1-2, the V gene TRBV28; 8 positions agree with TRBD1. Germline V gives CDR1 MDHEN, CDR2 SYDVKM. The CDR3 runs 14 residues. V lost 6 bases and J lost 1; bases outside the gene matches: 4. For the CDR3, the DNA is TGTGCCAGCAGGGGGACAGGCGATAACTATGGCTACACCTTC. Translating gives CASRGTGDNYGYTF.

Only a few counts were recorded for this clone. The chain recombines TRBV5-1 with TRBJ2-3, with 11 bases matching TRBD2. The ends lost 3 bases at V and 5 bases at J; junction bases unmatched: 5. This CDR3 region has 15 residues. Per the germline V gene, CDR1 is SGHRS and CDR2 is YFSETQ. The CDR3 here is CASSSLAGGGDTQYF. CDR3 in DNA: TGCGCCAGCAGCTCGCTAGCGGGAGGAGGAGATACGCAGTATTTT.

Here the CDR3 reads CASIPSGAFYEQYF. The CDR3, as DNA: TGTGCCAGCATCCCTAGCGGGGCGTTCTACGAGCAGTACTTC. V usage is TRBV28 and J usage is TRBJ2-5; 9 bases fit TRBD2. The J call could be wrong; TRBJ2-7 is a better fit for the DNA end. Germline V gene data show CDR1 as MDHEN and CDR2 as SYDVKM. The CDR3 covers 14 residues.

V and J are TRBV9 and TRBJ1-2; D is perhaps TRBD1 (6 bases). The V end was cut by 0 bases, the J end by 5 bases, with 20 bases between. Germline V gene lookup returns CDR1 SGDLS and CDR2 YYNGEE. There are 17 residues in the CDR3. CDR3 in DNA: TGTGCCAGCAGCGTAGGAGGGGGGGAAACTACCATTTATGGCTACACCTTC. This gives the protein CASSVGGGETTIYGYTF.